The present entry profiles one T cell receptor beta chain with its context. Its antigen remains unidentified. Between the trimmed V and J ends, which lost 9 bases and 2 bases, there was a span of 11 bases. CDR1 is MRHNA and CDR2 is SNTAGT in the germline V gene. The CDR3 is made up of 13 amino acids. The data were produced by immunoSEQ multiplex PCR, yet TCRdb's version contains in-frame clones alone and is incomplete. Here the sample spans approximately 80,000 clones, around 87% being singletons. The data derive from a study of T cell responses to AZD1222 COVID-19 vaccine. General observations from the study: Recipients of two AZD1222 doses showed rising Spike-specific TCR breadth and depth. Repertoire sampling occurred only after the peak T cell response. At 160-218 and 743-854, vaccine-associated CD4 TCRs were dominant, and they spanned spike. Close to half of all spike-specific TCRs reportedly target regions of the variants that are unmutated.

The rearrangement joins TRBV6-4 to TRBJ2-1; D ambiguous. The source of this sequence is an adult in good health. The material sequenced was peripheral blood, taken on day 0 of AZD1222 vaccination. The DNA of the CDR3 is TGTGCCAGTCCCGGAAGCGCCTACAATGAGCAGTTCTTC. As protein: CASPGSAYNEQFF.